This T cell receptor (beta chain) stems from a study of blood T cell repertoires in COVID-19 (dated by TCRdb to 2020 to 2022). Turning to the overall study: The collaborator samples originated in the United States, Italy and Spain and spanned the acute and convalescent phases of COVID-19. The material from the prospective study consisted of cDNA or gDNA derived from T cells, B-cell-depleted T cells, or PBMCs. Deeply sampled blood TCRbeta repertoires from subjects exposed to, actively infected with, or recovered from COVID-19 were included in the dataset. The repertoires were released in a freely available public database intended as a resource for research on the immune response to SARS-CoV-2. The samples were drawn from the first 160 participants of the ongoing ImmuneRACE study and from under 1,500 subjects provided by 6 global collaborators. The sample metadata nearly always contained a de-identified subject ID, COVID-19 status, age in years and sex. Where HLA class I and class II types were available, the types were taken from metadata supplied by the sample provider, not from assay-based typing. Here is what the overall study found, with its caveats: The amount of clinical and demographic metadata varied by source and participant and was provided uncurated.

As for this clone: Its antigen is unknown. Per-nucleotide qualities are absent, and no much larger clonotype sits a single base away.

A second Seattle source provided samples from volunteer blood donors who had recovered from COVID-19. The collaborating institutions used their own protocols to collect whole blood in K2EDTA tubes. For TCRbeta analysis, collaborators shipped samples in one of three forms: frozen whole blood, isolated PBMCs, or DNA extracted from either of those sample types. From the germline V gene (reference sequence), CDR1 is GTSNPN and CDR2 is SVGIG. Inclusive of the bounding cysteine and phenylalanine, the CDR3 is 14 residues long. Only the CDR3 DNA stays, 42 bases, in frame from base 1. V trim: 3 bases; J trim: 5 bases; unmatched bases: 9. TCRbeta CDR3 regions were amplified from genomic DNA by means of the immunoSEQ Assay, a bias-controlled multiplex PCR. The study's processing was this. The number of nucleated cells in each sample was estimated by amplification of reference gene primers within the assay. To quantify the absolute abundance of each unique TCRbeta CDR3 rearrangement, sequence reads were collapsed and filtered. Productive Simpson clonality was computed per sample as the square root of Simpson's diversity index over productive rearrangements. Here the immuneACCESS table is served through TCRdb, limited to in-frame sequences with V and J called. Missing clones are a known gap in these copies; in checked studies unresolved V genes cover under half, and the rest lacks a known reason. The V and J calls and the clone size are those of that table, but D and trimming were determined from the DNA. This sample has 300,000 to 400,000 clones in its table, and around 87% of those were observed once. About 8% of the sample goes to the ten largest clones.

The sequenced sample consisted of peripheral blood. The rearranged chain carries TRBV30 and TRBJ1-1, with TRBD1 identical over 7 junction bases. The source of this sequence is a woman aged 45-60 years who had recovered from COVID-19. CDR3 sequence: CAWRIGGLVTEAFF. The sequence in DNA is TGTGCCTGGAGGATAGGGGGCTTGGTGACTGAAGCTTTCTTT.